Listed here is a single TCR beta chain. As yet, its antigen is unknown. Each CDR3 protein gets one entry after TCRdb re-called the 5' RACE reads with MiXCR. The sample shows more than 300,000 distinct CDR3 sequences, approximately 11% of them seen only once. The CDR3 totals 17 residues. Germline CDR1 and CDR2: KGHSH and LQKENI. V lost 1 base to trimming and J lost 0 bases; unmatched junction nucleotides: 4. The data stem from a study of T cells after yellow fever vaccination. Study-level background: Fractions of limited cellularity were prepared by means of SMART-Seq v4 Ultra Low Input.

Study-level results: Peak timing came faster in the weaker secondary response, day 5 versus 15. Among primary-vaccination clones, most reappeared after the booster, at 95% to 96% for CD4 and approximately 90% for CD8.

This chain uses TRBV18 with TRBJ2-1; 9 bases are shared with TRBD2. The sequence derives from a man aged 18 to 29 who received the YFV17D yellow fever vaccine. The specimen comprised CD4+ T cells sorted from PBMCs, sampled 45 days after the yellow fever booster vaccination. The CDR3 reads CASSPQWRGGSYNEQFF. CDR3 coding DNA: TGTGCCAGCTCACCACAGTGGCGGGGGGGCTCCTACAATGAGCAGTTCTTC.